This T cell receptor (beta chain) was sequenced during a study of CD8 T cells in Susac syndrome. General study points: As acknowledged by the study, its TCR sequencing and HLA analysis included a relatively small number of individuals.

The RNA, about 0.45 to 1 ug, was put through reverse transcription using random hexamers. An immunoSEQ multiplex PCR amplified TCR beta CDR3 over 54 Vbeta and 13 Jbeta. TCRdb independently ran MiXCR on the immunoSEQ multiplex PCR reads; one entry per CDR3 protein. The sample carries about 80,000 distinct CDR3 sequences, around 94% recorded once. Of note for this clonotype: Its antigen is unknown.

V was trimmed by 3 bases and J by 0 bases, leaving 8 bases between them. The CDR3 is made up of 15 amino acids. Germline lookup yields CDR1 MRHNA and CDR2 SNTAGT. Sequenced input: CD8+ T cells from PBMCs. The rearrangement joins TRBV6-4 to TRBJ2-2; D call uncertain. This clonotype originated in a human donor in good health. This CDR3 reads CASSDTGANTGELFF. DNA of the CDR3: TGTGCCAGCAGTGATACGGGTGCGAACACCGGGGAGCTGTTTTTT.